What follows is one TCR beta chain and its context. Its antigen is not known. These data originate in a study of shared clonotypes between healthy human individuals. About the study: The study used three CD4 naive, three CD4 memory, two CD8 naive and one CD8 memory plate per donor. Study outcomes and limitations: A generally larger estimated richness was seen in naive subsets than in memory subsets.

Losses at the gene ends were 4 bases for V and 0 bases for J; bases not matched to a gene: 5. Germline values: CDR1 SGHAT, CDR2 FQNNGV. The CDR3 length is 17 residues. The protocol was immunoSEQ multiplex PCR, while the TCRdb copy is restricted to in-frame clones and leaves out a portion. Of 2 million to 2.5 million clones listed, 90% to 97% were seen once; the top ten hold approximately 0.13%. The rearrangement links TRBV11-2 to TRBJ1-6, with 8 nucleotides matching TRBD1. This clonotype originated in a man younger than 35 in good health. Sequences were obtained from naive CD4+ T cells sorted from blood. As to subset: CD45RA+ positively selected. CDR3 sequence reads: CASSSIDRGSYNSPLHF. The CDR3 DNA is TGTGCCAGCAGCTCCATAGACAGGGGCTCCTATAATTCACCCCTCCACTTT.